The 22 T cell receptor beta chains reported below all come from one sample, sequenced in a study of identical twins. Each CDR3 protein gets one entry after TCRdb re-called the 5' RACE reads with MiXCR. The sample carries 450,000 or so distinct CDR3 sequences, less than 20% recorded once. The material sequenced was naive T cells sorted from blood. Receptor source: a man aged 50-60 years in good health.

This clonotype was seen a handful of times. In DNA form, the CDR3 reads TGTGCCAGCAGCCAAGTACCACGGACCGGGGAGCTGTTTTTT. Residues: CASSQVPRTGELFF. The V gene is TRBV3-1, the J gene TRBJ2-2; D not certain. CDR1 and CDR2 (germline): LGHDT, YNNKEL (reference sequence). The CDR3 runs 14 residues. V dropped 1 base and J dropped 5 bases, with 8 bases sitting between them.

The CDR3, as DNA: TGCGCCAGCAGCGCCGGGGACAGGAACCAGCAGTTCTTC. Encoded protein: CASSAGDRNQQFF. The chain uses TRBV5-1 and TRBJ2-1, with 8 bases that match TRBD1. The germline gives CDR1 SGHRS, CDR2 YFSETQ. Trimming took 4 bases from V and 11 from J; bases not matched to a gene: 8. This CDR3 contains 13 residues.

This clonotype appeared many times. CDR3: CASSPPMASGANVLTF. In nucleotides, the CDR3 is TGTGCCAGCAGCCCCCCCATGGCCTCTGGGGCCAACGTCCTGACTTTC. The rearrangement joins TRBV7-9 to TRBJ2-6; D is ambiguous. V was shortened by 5 bases and J by 0 bases, with 11 bases between the two germline ends. The CDR3 loop spans 16 amino acids. From germline, CDR1 is SEHNR and CDR2 FQNEAQ (reference sequence). Variable domain in full (rest from reference TRBV7-9 and TRBJ2-6): DTGVSQNPRHKITKRGQNVTFRCDPISEHNRLYWYRQTLGQGPEFLTYFQNEAQLEKSRLLSDRFSAERPKGSFSTLEIQRTEQGDSAMYLCASSPPMASGANVLTFGAGSRLTVL.

This clonotype was detected only a few times. V and J are TRBV6-5 and TRBJ1-5; perhaps TRBD1 as D (5 bases). The germline V gene encodes CDR1 MNHEY and CDR2 SVGAGI. The ends were cut back, 4 bases at V and 7 bases at J, with 20 bases in the middle. CDR3 size: 16 residues. The chain's CDR3 is CASSWERGVKGQPQHF. The DNA for the CDR3 is TGTGCCAGCAGTTGGGAGAGGGGAGTAAAGGGACAGCCCCAGCATTTT.

This clonotype was recorded once. A read error may explain this, as a much larger clone is one base away. The chain joins TRBV6-2 or TRBV6-3 to TRBJ2-7; no clear D. CDR3 size: 13 residues. Germline CDR1 and CDR2: MNHEY and SVGEGT. Trimming took 8 bases from V and 6 from J, leaving 17 bases between them. The CDR3 DNA reads as TGTGCCAGCGAGCAGGTCAACACCTCCGAGCAGTACTTC. It is translated as CASEQVNTSEQYF.

This clonotype was seen repeatedly, ten times or more. A read error may account for a junction end that differs from germline. V and J are TRBV7-2 and TRBJ2-5; no clear D gene. The CDR3 sequence is 13 residues long. Germline CDR1 reads SGHTA; CDR2 reads FQGNSA. This CDR3 is CASSLGSQETQYF. The CDR3 region has the DNA TGTGCCAGCAGTTTAGGCAGTCAAGAGACCCAGTACTTC.

This clonotype was observed many times. The CDR3 region has the DNA TGTGCCAGCAGTTTTCGCGGGACTAGCGGGAGTGTCCCCTACGAGCAGTACTTC. As protein: CASSFRGTSGSVPYEQYF. The chain links TRBV6-2 or TRBV6-3 to TRBJ2-7, with TRBD2 identical over 14 bases. The trim removed 4 bases at V and 2 bases at J, leaving 10 bases unmatched. Germline assignment: CDR1 MNHEY and CDR2 SVGEGT. The CDR3 spans 18 residues.

The rearrangement joins TRBV11-2 to TRBJ2-1; the match to TRBD2 covers 9 bases. The V gene's germline CDR1 is SGHAT and CDR2 FQNNGV. Trimming at V came to 1 base and at J to 8 bases, leaving 6 bases not matched to a gene. The CDR3 contains 15 residues. CDR3 sequence: CASSLGRGGSYEQFF. CDR3 bases: TGTGCCAGCAGCTTAGGGCGGGGGGGCAGCTATGAGCAGTTCTTC.

This clonotype has a handful of counts. The chain combines TRBV18 with TRBJ2-1; 8 bases are shared with TRBD2. This CDR3 comprises 16 residues. The ends lost 2 bases at V and 3 bases at J; junction bases unmatched: 6. The V gene's germline CDR1 is KGHSH and CDR2 LQKENI. The CDR3 DNA is TGTGCCAGCTCACCAAAAACTAGCGGATTCTACAATGAGCAGTTCTTC. Its protein product is CASSPKTSGFYNEQFF.

Only a few counts were recorded for this clonotype. The rearrangement links TRBV12-3 or TRBV12-4 to TRBJ1-5, with 7 bases identical to TRBD1. The CDR3 is made up of 12 amino acids. V shed 8 bases and J 9 bases; nucleotides not matched to a gene: 7. The CDR3 nucleotides are TGTGCCAGCGGTTACCCAGGGGGGCCCCAGCATTTT. Protein product: CASGYPGGPQHF.

In its sample, this clonotype was seen many times. V and J are TRBV10-3 and TRBJ2-7; D is ambiguous. The germline CDR1 and CDR2 sequences are ENHRY and SYGVKD. V was shortened by 6 bases and J by 1 base, with 7 bases between the two germline ends. This CDR3 is built from 12 residues. The CDR3 loop is CAIRASSYEQYF. The CDR3 DNA reads as TGTGCCATCAGGGCCAGTTCCTACGAGCAGTACTTC.

The rearrangement joins TRBV6-5 to TRBJ2-3; TRBD2 agrees at 8 bases. There are 16 residues in the CDR3. Germline-derived CDR1 and CDR2 are MNHEY and SVGAGI. Germline trimming cut 2 bases from V and 0 bases from J; bases unmatched to any gene: 4. In nucleotides, the CDR3 is TGTGCCAGCAGTTACAGGCTAGCGGGTAGCACAGATACGCAGTATTTT. Encoded protein: CASSYRLAGSTDTQYF.

This chain links TRBV29-1 with TRBJ1-2, with D tentatively TRBD1 (5 bases). V lost 1 base to trimming and J lost 4 bases, with 13 bases between them. CDR3 length equals 14 residues. The germline CDR1 and CDR2 sequences are SQVTM and ANQGSEA. CDR3 coding DNA: TGCAGCGTTGAAGGGGGCAGGGAAGGCTATGGCTACACCTTC. The encoded protein is CSVEGGREGYGYTF. The entire variable domain, with the rest obtained from reference TRBV29-1 and TRBJ1-2, is as follows: SAVISQKPSRDICQRGTSLTIQCQVDSQVTMMFWYRQQPGQSLTLIATANQGSEATYESGFVIDKFPISRPNLTFSTLTVSNMSPEDSSIYLCSVEGGREGYGYTFGSGTRLTVV.

The chain uses TRBV20-1 and TRBJ1-5; maybe TRBD1 (6 bases). Germline CDR1 and CDR2: DFQATT and SNEGSKA (reference sequence). This CDR3 is 16 amino acids long. The V end was cut by 6 bases, the J end by 7 bases, with 25 bases between. As DNA, the CDR3 is TGCAGTGCGCCGCGAGGCGGGGGCTTAATCGGGCAGCCCCAGCATTTT. It translates to CSAPRGGGLIGQPQHF.

In this sample, this clonotype turned up many times. The chain carries TRBV4-1 and TRBJ1-5; weak D call: TRBD1 (5 bases). Germline assignment: CDR1 MGHRA and CDR2 YSYEKL. This CDR3 region has 14 residues. The ends were cut back, 3 bases at V and 9 bases at J, with 15 bases in the middle. Here the CDR3 reads CASSHQVAGRPQHF. CDR3 in DNA: TGCGCCAGCAGCCACCAAGTTGCAGGGCGGCCCCAGCATTTT.

V usage is TRBV7-9 and J usage is TRBJ2-3; a weak D match, TRBD2 (6 bases). V lost 3 bases to trimming and J lost 5 bases, with 15 bases between them. The CDR3 sequence is 15 residues long. Per germline, CDR1 SEHNR and CDR2 FQNEAQ (reference sequence). In DNA form, the CDR3 reads TGTGCCAGCAGCTTCGACTACGGGAGTCGAGATACGCAGTATTTT. Translation: CASSFDYGSRDTQYF.

This clonotype has only a few counts. The CDR3 loop is CASSAGTSGGDTQYF. In DNA, the CDR3 is TGCGCCAGCAGTGCGGGGACTAGCGGGGGAGATACGCAGTATTTT. The chain links TRBV10-2 to TRBJ2-3, with 14 bases fitting TRBD2. The germline CDR1 and CDR2 sequences are WSHSY and SAAADI. This CDR3 region has 15 residues. V lost 4 bases and J lost 5; bases outside the gene matches: 2.

This chain uses TRBV7-2 with TRBJ2-1; D may be TRBD2 (5 bases). Germline V gives CDR1 SGHTA, CDR2 FQGNSA. The CDR3 is made up of 15 amino acids. Trimming removed 1 base at V and 7 bases at J, with 14 bases between. CDR3 coding DNA: TGTGCCAGCAGCTTAGACCTTAGGTGGGAGAATGAGCAGTTCTTC. This gives the protein CASSLDLRWENEQFF.

This clonotype was picked up many times. The chain uses TRBV7-9 and TRBJ1-2; 11 nucleotides align to TRBD1. Unmatched junction bases numbered 11, after V lost 4 bases and J lost 7 bases. Germline V lookup: CDR1 SEHNR, CDR2 FQNEAQ (reference sequence). The CDR3 totals 16 residues. The CDR3 spells CASSSAGTGGNGGYTF. In DNA, the CDR3 is TGTGCCAGCAGCTCCGCCGGGACAGGGGGGAATGGTGGCTACACCTTC. The full variable domain, in which reference TRBV7-9 and TRBJ1-2 provide the parts outside the CDR3, is DTGVSQNPRHKITKRGQNVTFRCDPISEHNRLYWYRQTLGQGPEFLTYFQNEAQLEKSRLLSDRFSAERPKGSFSTLEIQRTEQGDSAMYLCASSSAGTGGNGGYTFGSGTRLTVV.

A word on this clonotype: A read error is possible here, since a much larger clone lies one base away. The chain links TRBV6-2 or TRBV6-3 to TRBJ2-3; possible D gene TRBD2, 6 bases. Germline CDR1 reads MNHEY; CDR2 reads SVGEGT. There are 17 residues in the CDR3. The germline V and J ends were trimmed by 6 bases and 1 base, with 20 bases remaining between them. DNA for the CDR3: TGTGCCAGCAGCGGACGGAGCCGGGAGATCGGCACAGATACGCAGTATTTT. This encodes CASSGRSREIGTDTQYF.

As for this clonotype: This may come from a read error, since a much larger clone is one base off. The conserved phenylalanine or tryptophan is not found at the CDR3 terminus, so this likely reflects a read error. The chain combines TRBV7-9 with TRBJ2-1; 10 nucleotides line up with TRBD2. Germline CDR1 is SEHNR and CDR2 is FQNEAQ (reference sequence). Unmatched junction bases numbered 8, after V lost 7 bases and J lost 5 bases. The CDR3 extends over 15 amino acids. DNA of the CDR3: TGTGCCAGCAACTCGCCGGGACTAGCGAACAATGAGCAGTTCCTC. Its protein product is CASNSPGLANNEQFL.

J is TRBJ2-7 and V is TRBV20-1, with 10 bases fitting TRBD2. The V gene's germline CDR1 is DFQATT and CDR2 SNEGSKA (reference sequence). Trimming at V came to 0 bases and at J to 6 bases, leaving 8 bases not matched to a gene. The CDR3 is 15 amino acids. The CDR3 loop is CSARDRVLAGLEQYF. The CDR3 coding sequence is TGCAGTGCTAGAGATAGGGTACTAGCGGGACTCGAGCAGTACTTC.